This T cell receptor (beta chain) was sequenced during a study of T-cell memory formation after mild COVID-19. Study background: Clusters of TCRs were largely donor specific. Study-wide results and caveats: Pre-infection memory harbored some responding clones, suggesting cross-reactive memory joined.

With respect to this clonotype: Its antigen remains unidentified.

Deletions cut 0 bases from V and 6 bases from J, with 15 bases between. The CDR3 is 15 amino acids. Germline V lookup: CDR1 MNHNS, CDR2 SASEGT. One entry per CDR3 protein, called by TCRdb with MiXCR from the 5' RACE reads. The sample includes 550,000 to 700,000 distinct CDR3 sequences, more than 15% of them seen just once. V usage is TRBV6-1 and J usage is TRBJ2-7; D perhaps matches TRBD2 (5 bases). The sequence came from an adult woman who had mild COVID-19 (a few samples of this study predate the infection). Cell type and time point are not known. Sequenced sample: PBMCs or a T cell subset sorted from them (not recorded which). CDR3 loop: CASSEAAAGLAEQYF. Here the CDR3 DNA reads TGTGCCAGCAGTGAAGCGGCGGCAGGACTTGCCGAGCAGTACTTC.